These 17 T cell receptor beta chains share one sample of origin, sequenced in a study of metastatic and nonmetastatic thyroid tumors. Among the patients, none had received any treatment before thyroid surgery. From the PCR reads, TCRdb re-called clones with MiXCR. The sample carries around 13,000 clones, 24% recorded once. Sequenced: blood. The source is a male donor with papillary thyroid cancer or a benign thyroid nodule (not recorded which). Some clones in this sample may be carry-over from other donors' samples.

The rearrangement joins TRBV7-8 to TRBJ2-3; possible D gene TRBD2, 5 bases. The CDR3 contains 14 residues. Trimming left V 0 bases short and J 6 bases short, with 10 bases between. CDR1 and CDR2 from the germline V gene are SGHVS and FQNEAQ. As DNA, the CDR3 is TGTGCCAGCAGCTTAGCGCGGTCGGGGGATACGCAGTATTTT. It is translated as CASSLARSGDTQYF. Variable domain in full (rest from reference TRBV7-8 and TRBJ2-3): GAGVSQSPRYKVAKRGQDVALRCDPISGHVSLFWYQQALGQGPEFLTYFQNEAQLDKSGLPSDRFFAERPEGSVSTLKIQRTQQEDSAVYLCASSLARSGDTQYFGPGTRLTVL.

This clone has just a few counts. The same CDR3 is also encoded by other DNA sequences in this sample. CDR3 nucleotide sequence: TGTGCCAGACCAGCGCGGGGTAAGACCCAGTACTTC. Protein sequence: CARPARGKTQYF. The genes are TRBV19 and TRBJ2-5; TRBD2 is a possible D gene (6 bases). CDR3 length equals 12 residues. Trimming took 9 bases from V and 6 from J, leaving 14 bases between them. Germline V gene lookup returns CDR1 LNHDA and CDR2 SQIVND (reference sequence).

This clone was detected a few times. The CDR3 sequence: CASSQVDLAGDYGYTF. Here the CDR3 DNA reads TGCGCCAGCAGCCAAGTAGACCTAGCGGGTGACTATGGCTACACCTTC. This chain joins TRBV4-1 and TRBJ1-2; D ambiguous. This CDR3 is 16 amino acids long. The ends were cut back, 1 base at V and 3 bases at J, with 15 bases in the middle. The germline V gene has CDR1 MGHRA and CDR2 YSYEKL.

This sequence joins TRBV30 and TRBJ2-7; D possibly matches TRBD1 or TRBD2 (5 bases each). V lost 2 bases to trimming and J lost 6 bases, with 23 bases between them. Germline lookup yields CDR1 GTSNPN and CDR2 SVGIG (reference sequence). The CDR3 is 16 residues long. This CDR3 reads CAWSSWGTAEVVEQYF. The CDR3 DNA reads as TGTGCCTGGAGTTCTTGGGGGACGGCCGAGGTAGTCGAGCAGTACTTC.

This clone has a handful of counts. This chain joins TRBV6-1 and TRBJ2-3, with TRBD2 matching over 11 bases. V lost 3 bases and J lost 2; bases outside the gene matches: 4. This CDR3 spans 16 amino acids. CDR1 is MNHNS, CDR2 SASEGT, per germline. CDR3 amino acids: CASSDTSGRPTDTQYF. As DNA, the CDR3 is TGTGCCAGCAGTGATACTAGCGGGAGACCCACAGATACGCAGTATTTT.

The genes are TRBV12-3 or TRBV12-4 and TRBJ2-5; D might be TRBD2 (5 bases). The CDR3 is made up of 14 amino acids. V lost 1 base and J lost 4, with 10 bases in between. CDR3 loop: CASSLEAGGETQYF. CDR3 bases: TGTGCCAGCAGTTTAGAGGCAGGAGGAGAGACCCAGTACTTC.

This clone is termed medium-sized (0.01 to 0.1%). The CDR3 nucleotides are TGTGCCAGCAGTGAAGGCACGGGGGGGGTTCAGCCCCAGCATTTT. Amino acids: CASSEGTGGVQPQHF. The V call is TRBV6-1, the J call TRBJ1-5, with D perhaps TRBD1 (5 bases). The CDR3 extends over 15 amino acids. V was pared by 1 base and J by 6 bases, with 13 bases between. Germline V gives CDR1 MNHNS, CDR2 SASEGT.

This rearrangement joins TRBV11-2 to TRBJ1-4; TRBD1 agrees at 9 bases. Germline-derived CDR1 and CDR2 are SGHAT and FQNNGV. The ends lost 4 bases at V and 6 bases at J; junction bases unmatched: 6. The CDR3 sequence is 15 residues long. The CDR3 sequence is CASSSSTGGHEKLFF. In DNA, the CDR3 is TGTGCCAGCAGCTCTTCGACAGGGGGGCATGAAAAACTGTTTTTT.

This clone was detected many times. The chain combines TRBV6-1 with TRBJ2-1, with a tentative D call TRBD2 (6 bases). CDR3 length: 15 amino acids. Germline lookup yields CDR1 MNHNS and CDR2 SASEGT. Trimming removed 7 bases from V and 2 bases from J, with 15 bases in between. The CDR3 DNA reads TGTGCCAGCATTCCCGGGGGAGTGGCCTACAATGAGCAGTTCTTC. Its protein is CASIPGGVAYNEQFF.

The chain employs TRBV20-1 and TRBJ1-2; possibly TRBD1 for D (5 bases). CDR3 length: 10 residues. Germline assignment: CDR1 DFQATT and CDR2 SNEGSKA (reference sequence). The V and J ends lost 5 bases and 7 bases respectively, with 8 bases between them. The CDR3 DNA reads as TGCAGTGCTTGGGACCGTGGCTACACCTTC. It yields the protein CSAWDRGYTF.

This clone has only a few counts. The chain is built from TRBV27 and TRBJ2-1, with TRBD2 as a possible D gene (5 bases). The CDR3 has 13 amino acids. The V gene's germline CDR1 is MNHEY and CDR2 SMNVEV (reference sequence). Deletions cut 3 bases from V and 5 bases from J, with 8 bases between. The CDR3, as DNA: TGTGCCAGCAGTTTGGGAGTAGACAATGAGCAGTTCTTC. Its protein is CASSLGVDNEQFF.

The chain combines TRBV20-1 with TRBJ2-1; D is ambiguous. The germline V and J ends were trimmed by 3 bases and 5 bases, with 5 bases remaining between them. The CDR3 is 11 amino acids. From germline, CDR1 is DFQATT and CDR2 SNEGSKA (reference sequence). The CDR3 region is CSASSDNEQFF. Written as DNA, the CDR3 is TGCAGTGCTAGCTCGGACAATGAGCAGTTCTTC.

This clone was seen a handful of times. The V and J genes are TRBV6-1 and TRBJ2-1; TRBD1 matches at 7 bases. With 8 bases clipped from V and 2 bases from J, the junction kept 3 bases outside the gene matches. Per germline, CDR1 MNHNS and CDR2 SASEGT. The CDR3 is 13 amino acids. DNA of the CDR3: TGTGCCAGCGGGGGACAGACCTACAATGAGCAGTTCTTC. This translates into CASGGQTYNEQFF.

J is TRBJ2-5 and V is TRBV12-3 or TRBV12-4, with D possibly TRBD2 on 6 matching bases. Trimming took off 7 bases at V and 2 bases at J, with 14 bases between the two ends. The CDR3 totals 14 residues. CDR3 sequence reads: CASNPRGRQETQYF. The CDR3 DNA reads TGTGCCAGCAACCCACGAGGGAGGCAAGAGACCCAGTACTTC.

Ten or more counts support this clone. The rearrangement uses TRBV20-1 and TRBJ2-2, with 7 positions matching TRBD2. This CDR3 comprises 14 residues. The ends lost 1 base at V and 3 bases at J; junction bases unmatched: 2. CDR1 and CDR2 (germline): DFQATT, SNEGSKA (reference sequence). The CDR3 region is CSARVGGDTGELFF. The CDR3 DNA reads TGCAGTGCTAGAGTTGGGGGGGACACCGGGGAGCTGTTTTTT.

The rearrangement links TRBV6-1 to TRBJ2-3; 9 positions match TRBD2. The CDR3 is 15 amino acids. The J segment lost 5 bases and the V segment lost 4 bases, leaving 7 bases of the junction unmatched. CDR1 is MNHNS and CDR2 is SASEGT in the germline V gene. The CDR3 sequence is CASSVVAGVGDTQYF. CDR3 coding DNA: TGTGCCAGCAGTGTTGTAGCGGGAGTGGGAGATACGCAGTATTTT.

This chain uses TRBV10-3 with TRBJ1-2, with 8 bases that match TRBD1. There are 15 residues in the CDR3. Germline V gives CDR1 ENHRY, CDR2 SYGVKD. With V trimmed by 4 bases and J by 4 bases, 8 bases remained unmatched. The CDR3 loop reads CAISGQGAVGYGYTF. CDR3 coding DNA: TGTGCCATCAGTGGTCAGGGGGCCGTTGGCTATGGCTACACCTTC.